A selection of T cell receptor beta chains follows, all from one sample in a study of cytomegalovirus exposure and HLA in healthy donors. Using immunoSEQ multiplex PCR, the repertoire was profiled, and TCRdb retains in-frame clones only, with some absent. In the table there are approximately 170,000 clones, 60% to 85% of which are singletons. The sequenced sample was PBMCs. The receptor source for this set is a woman in her 40s in good health and CMV-seropositive. Each CDR3 is given without its conserved first and last residue. Fields, in order: CDR3 length, J gene, V gene, clone size, CDR3 protein. Only part of the rows carry a size: once, few, many, or a class if the clone is expanded.

len: 13; j_gene: TRBJ1-1; v_gene: TRBV27; abundance: .; CDR3aa: ASSLFEGASTEAF
len: 14; j_gene: TRBJ1-2; v_gene: TRBV7-6; abundance: once; CDR3aa: ASSPGAAGGTGGYT
len: 10; j_gene: TRBJ2-6; v_gene: TRBV7-2; abundance: .; CDR3aa: ASSLRYGFLT
len: 10; j_gene: TRBJ1-2; v_gene: TRBV5-4; abundance: .; CDR3aa: ASRMRQGGYT
len: 13; j_gene: TRBJ2-5; v_gene: TRBV7-7; abundance: .; CDR3aa: ASTKTQAFGETQY
len: 13; j_gene: TRBJ2-7; v_gene: TRBV11-3; abundance: .; CDR3aa: ASSQSSGGPYEQY
len: 11; j_gene: TRBJ1-5; v_gene: TRBV6-5; abundance: once; CDR3aa: ASSPTVGLPQH
len: 10; j_gene: TRBJ1-3; v_gene: TRBV7-9; abundance: .; CDR3aa: ASSPQGNTIY
len: 14; j_gene: TRBJ1-1; v_gene: TRBV7-3; abundance: .; CDR3aa: ASSPTEGALDTEAF
len: 11; j_gene: TRBJ2-7; v_gene: TRBV5-6; abundance: few; CDR3aa: ASSLVSGDEQY
len: 13; j_gene: TRBJ1-6; v_gene: TRBV30; abundance: .; CDR3aa: AWSVDGSQNSPLH
len: 11; j_gene: TRBJ2-7; v_gene: TRBV13; abundance: once; CDR3aa: ASSPGQGPRQY
len: 12; j_gene: TRBJ1-5; v_gene: TRBV30; abundance: .; CDR3aa: AWSNSPVNQPQH
len: 15; j_gene: TRBJ2-2; v_gene: TRBV7-8; abundance: .; CDR3aa: ASSLGLAGGDTGELF
len: 14; j_gene: TRBJ2-2; v_gene: TRBV27; abundance: .; CDR3aa: ASSLLARGLSGELF
len: 12; j_gene: TRBJ1-2; v_gene: TRBV5-1; abundance: .; CDR3aa: ASSLGSGAYGYT
len: 12; j_gene: TRBJ2-5; v_gene: TRBV6-1; abundance: .; CDR3aa: ASSEVPDQETQY
len: 14; j_gene: TRBJ2-2; v_gene: TRBV25-1; abundance: .; CDR3aa: ASRGTGTSNTGELF
len: 12; j_gene: TRBJ2-7; v_gene: TRBV9; abundance: .; CDR3aa: ASSAATGTYEQY
len: 13; j_gene: TRBJ2-3; v_gene: TRBV6-7; abundance: .; CDR3aa: ASSYGGQANLTQY
len: 11; j_gene: TRBJ1-2; v_gene: TRBV29-1; abundance: .; CDR3aa: SVEPDTNYGYT
len: 12; j_gene: TRBJ2-7; v_gene: TRBV4-2; abundance: once; CDR3aa: ASSQIGSGYEQY
len: 11; j_gene: TRBJ1-5; v_gene: TRBV18; abundance: .; CDR3aa: ASAQGSDQPQH
len: 13; j_gene: TRBJ2-1; v_gene: TRBV7-2; abundance: .; CDR3aa: ASSLAPGRYNEQF
len: 13; j_gene: TRBJ1-1; v_gene: TRBV2; abundance: .; CDR3aa: ASSEDPRGTGEAF
len: 11; j_gene: TRBJ1-4; v_gene: TRBV7-8; abundance: .; CDR3aa: ASSLQQYEKLF
len: 10; j_gene: TRBJ2-2; v_gene: TRBV6-5; abundance: .; CDR3aa: AGRGSTGELF
len: 12; j_gene: TRBJ1-1; v_gene: TRBV5-4; abundance: .; CDR3aa: ASSIVGLNTEAF
len: 15; j_gene: TRBJ2-3; v_gene: TRBV15; abundance: once; CDR3aa: ATSRVQTGGKRNTQY
len: 13; j_gene: TRBJ2-1; v_gene: TRBV7-3; abundance: .; CDR3aa: ASSFDRGPINEQF
len: 13; j_gene: TRBJ1-1; v_gene: TRBV4-2; abundance: few; CDR3aa: ASSQETGPNTEAF
len: 13; j_gene: TRBJ1-1; v_gene: TRBV4-3; abundance: few; CDR3aa: ASREQGTVNTEAF
len: 12; j_gene: TRBJ1-2; v_gene: TRBV7-9; abundance: .; CDR3aa: ASSPAGGSHGYT
len: 13; j_gene: TRBJ1-2; v_gene: TRBV30; abundance: few; CDR3aa: AWSVRTGVGYGYT
len: 14; j_gene: TRBJ1-6; v_gene: TRBV28; abundance: .; CDR3aa: ASSTTMGQGNSPLH
len: 12; j_gene: TRBJ2-1; v_gene: TRBV28; abundance: .; CDR3aa: ASSLVRQGDFQF
len: 15; j_gene: TRBJ2-5; v_gene: TRBV9; abundance: .; CDR3aa: ASSRRWASGDQETQY
len: 13; j_gene: TRBJ2-7; v_gene: TRBV5-6; abundance: .; CDR3aa: ASSRGLAGGKEQY
len: 12; j_gene: TRBJ1-1; v_gene: TRBV10-3; abundance: .; CDR3aa: AIRGGQGVSEAF